This TCR beta chain was recovered during a study of T cells expressing NK-cell markers. Study in general: Repertoires of TCR beta were obtained from T cells sorted as CD3+CD56+NKG2C+, CD3+CD56+NKG2C- and CD3+CD56-NKG2C+. Sequenced donors, eight in total, included seven who were HCMV-seropositive and one who was seronegative. Whole-study results and caveats: Once again these clonotypes came out on top in the CD3+CD56-NKG2C+ fraction of a few donors.

Comment on this clonotype: As yet, its antigen is unknown.

Germline V CDR1 and CDR2: DFQATT, SNEGSKA (reference sequence). The length of the CDR3 is 18 residues. Each CDR3 protein gets one entry in TCRdb, which reprocessed the 5' RACE reads and gives no DNA. The data include 300,000 to 500,000 distinct CDR3 sequences; the top ten clones carry roughly 10%. The receptor comes from a woman between 50 and 59 years old in good health. The chain joins TRBV20-1 to TRBJ2-1; checking the TCRdb D call of TRBD2 is not possible without DNA. The material sequenced was blood T cells: a sorted CD56 or NKG2C T cell subset, CD4+ or CD8+ T cells, or bulk PBMC T cells (not recorded which). This CDR3 is CSAHPLRLSGRGYNEQFF.